The T cell receptor (beta chain) described here comes from a study of molecular identifiers for immune sequencing clone quantification. Libraries of bulk TCR were made by previously described methods (with listed TCR primers). Each CDR3 protein gets one entry after TCRdb re-called the PCR reads with MiXCR. The sample lists 460,000 or so distinct CDR3 sequences, around 23% occurring once. Sequencing used naive CD8+ T cells from blood, with Jurkat cell RNA spiked in. Subset described: FACS-sorted CD8+CD4-CCR7+CD45RA+ naive T cells. The receptor was derived from a human donor in good health. Some libraries in this study had Jurkat cell RNA spiked in.

The CDR3 loop is CASSPRQASSYNEQFF. The CDR3 DNA sequence: TGTGCCAGCAGCCCGAGACAGGCTAGCTCCTACAATGAGCAGTTCTTC. V and J are TRBV7-9 and TRBJ2-1; D may be TRBD1 (6 bases). Trimming removed 5 bases from V and 0 bases from J, with 14 bases in between. The germline V gene encodes CDR1 SEHNR and CDR2 FQNEAQ (reference sequence). The CDR3 consists of 16 residues. The variable domain in full, completed from reference TRBV7-9 and TRBJ2-1, reads DTGVSQNPRHKITKRGQNVTFRCDPISEHNRLYWYRQTLGQGPEFLTYFQNEAQLEKSRLLSDRFSAERPKGSFSTLEIQRTEQGDSAMYLCASSPRQASSYNEQFFGPGTRLTVL.